The 19 T cell receptor beta chains presented below share a single source sample, sequenced in a study of shared clonotypes between healthy human individuals. Measured with immunoSEQ multiplex PCR; TCRdb has only the in-frame clones, and not every one. The data show about 1 million clones, with 75% seen just once and roughly 1.5% held by the top ten. Material: memory CD4+ T cells sorted from blood. Subset of the sample: CD45RA-negative fraction. Every receptor here comes from a man younger than 30 in good health.

This clone has just one count. The rearrangement links TRBV27 to TRBJ1-3; 10 bases map to TRBD1. Per germline, CDR1 MNHEY and CDR2 SMNVEV (reference sequence). The junction had 16 bases not matched to a gene; V was cut back by 3 bases and J by 2 bases. The CDR3 contains 20 residues. CDR3 protein: CASSLKGTGAGRVTGNTIYF. CDR3 sequence (DNA): TGTGCCAGCAGTTTGAAAGGGACAGGGGCCGGCAGGGTCACTGGAAACACCATATATTTT.

The chain carries TRBV18 and TRBJ2-2; 8 nucleotides line up with TRBD2. Germline loops: CDR1 KGHSH, CDR2 LQKENI. J gave up 3 bases and V 6 bases, and 6 bases lay outside the gene matches. This CDR3 is built from 15 residues. The CDR3 spells CASSLGTSHTGELFF. DNA of the CDR3: TGTGCCAGCTCCCTCGGGACTAGTCACACCGGGGAGCTGTTTTTT.

V and J are TRBV28 and TRBJ1-2; no definite D call. From germline, CDR1 is MDHEN and CDR2 SYDVKM. V was pared by 3 bases and J by 7 bases, with 12 bases between. The length of the CDR3 is 13 residues. The CDR3 nucleotides are TGTGCCAGCAGTTTCTTTGGGTTGGGTGGCTACACCTTC. Its protein product is CASSFFGLGGYTF.

The V and J genes are TRBV2 and TRBJ2-1, with 13 positions matching TRBD2. J was trimmed by 8 bases and V by 5 bases; bases with no gene match: 6. The CDR3 has 15 residues. The V gene's germline CDR1 is SNHLY and CDR2 FYNNEI. CDR3 DNA: TGTGCCAGCAGTTCCCGACTAGCGGGAGGCGATGAGCAGTTCTTC. As protein: CASSSRLAGGDEQFF.

This clone was seen only once. This chain joins TRBV5-8 and TRBJ2-7; maybe TRBD2 (5 bases). Trimming cost V 2 bases and J 3 bases, with 18 bases left between them. The CDR3 runs to 16 residues. Germline lookup yields CDR1 SGHTS and CDR2 YDEGEE. The CDR3 coding sequence is TGTGCCAGCAGCTTCCCAGGACTTTCCCAATACTACGAGCAGTACTTC. Its translation is CASSFPGLSQYYEQYF. Variable domain in full (rest from reference TRBV5-8 and TRBJ2-7): EAGVTQSPTHLIKTRGQQATLRCSPISGHTSVYWYQQALGLGLQFLLWYDEGEERNRGNFPPRFSGRQFPNYSSELNVNALELEDSALYLCASSFPGLSQYYEQYFGPGTRLTVT.

The CDR3 here is CATSRDGAASSYEQYF. In DNA, the CDR3 is TGTGCCACCAGCAGAGATGGTGCGGCTAGCTCCTACGAGCAGTACTTC. The V and J genes are TRBV15 and TRBJ2-7; D not certain. CDR1 is LNHNV, CDR2 YYDKDF, per germline (reference sequence). The CDR3 spans 16 residues. Trimming took off 0 bases at V and 0 bases at J, with 12 bases between the two ends.

This clone was counted only a few times. The chain links TRBV2 to TRBJ2-2; D ambiguous. Per the germline V gene, CDR1 is SNHLY and CDR2 is FYNNEI. V lost 0 bases and J 5 bases, leaving 10 bases between the germline ends. The length of the CDR3 is 15 residues. The CDR3 loop reads CASSEAEPTTGELFF. The CDR3 bases are TGTGCCAGCAGTGAAGCGGAACCTACGACCGGGGAGCTGTTTTTT. Using reference TRBV2 and TRBJ2-2 for the parts outside the CDR3, the full variable domain is EPEVTQTPSHQVTQMGQEVILRCVPISNHLYFYWYRQILGQKVEFLVSFYNNEISEKSEIFDDQFSVERPDGSNFTLKIRSTKLEDSAMYFCASSEAEPTTGELFFGEGSRLTVL.

This chain uses TRBV9 with TRBJ2-7, with a weak D call TRBD2 (5 bases). This CDR3 spans 14 amino acids. From germline, CDR1 is SGDLS and CDR2 YYNGEE. V gave up 0 bases and J gave up 5 bases, with 12 bases separating them. The CDR3 bases are TGTGCCAGCAGCGTAGACCGGGGTAGCCACGAGCAGTACTTC. Translating it yields CASSVDRGSHEQYF.

Turning to this clone: The same CDR3 is also encoded by other DNA sequences in this sample. This rearrangement joins TRBV4-1 to TRBJ1-3; D possibly corresponds to TRBD1 (6 bases). Germline CDR1 and CDR2: MGHRA and YSYEKL. The CDR3 has 17 amino acids. V gave up 0 bases and J gave up 0 bases, with 12 bases separating them. CDR3 sequence reads: CASSQEGQGSSGNTIYF. CDR3 in DNA: TGCGCCAGCAGCCAAGAGGGGCAGGGGTCCTCTGGAAACACCATATATTTT.

The chain is built from TRBV5-4 and TRBJ2-5, with D unresolved. Trimming took 1 base from V and 5 from J, leaving 9 bases between them. This CDR3 has 13 residues. Germline CDR1 SGHNT, CDR2 YYREEE (reference sequence). The CDR3, as DNA: TGTGCCAGCAGCTTGAAGGGTATGGAGACCCAGTACTTC. Translating it yields CASSLKGMETQYF.

The rearrangement uses TRBV27 and TRBJ2-2, with TRBD1 matching 9 bases. After removal of 7 bases from V and 7 bases from J, the junction contained 10 bases not matched to a gene. This CDR3 is 15 amino acids long. Germline V gene sequence: CDR1 MNHEY, CDR2 SMNVEV (reference sequence). This CDR3 is CASTNGGTGSGELFF. CDR3 nucleotide sequence: TGTGCCAGCACCAATGGCGGGACAGGGAGCGGGGAGCTGTTTTTT.

J is TRBJ2-7 and V is TRBV5-1, with D uncertain. This CDR3 has 13 amino acids. Germline loops: CDR1 SGHRS, CDR2 YFSETQ. With 0 bases removed from V and 2 bases from J, the gap between germline ends came to 6 bases. CDR3 nucleotides: TGCGCCAGCAGCTTGGTCACCCCCTACGAGCAGTACTTC. Translating gives CASSLVTPYEQYF.

The V and J genes are TRBV19 and TRBJ1-4; D gene unclear. The CDR3 has 16 amino acids. V was trimmed by 7 bases and J by 0 bases, leaving 15 bases between them. Germline CDR1 reads LNHDA; CDR2 reads SQIVND (reference sequence). The CDR3 sequence: CASTTSGWSTNEKLFF. The CDR3 DNA reads TGTGCCAGTACGACCTCGGGGTGGTCAACTAATGAAAAACTGTTTTTT.

This clone was observed a few times. This sequence joins TRBV7-8 and TRBJ2-3; tentative D call: TRBD1 (6 bases). Germline CDR1 and CDR2: SGHVS and FQNEAQ. The CDR3 consists of 14 residues. The V gene lost 8 bases and the J gene lost 1 base, with 13 bases spanning the gap. CDR3 protein: CASRQQGGTDTQYF. As DNA, the CDR3 is TGTGCCAGCCGCCAACAGGGAGGCACAGATACGCAGTATTTT.

This chain links TRBV5-1 with TRBJ1-6, with a possible D match to TRBD1 (5 bases). The germline V and J ends were trimmed by 3 bases and 7 bases, with 11 bases remaining between them. CDR3 length equals 14 residues. Germline V gene lookup returns CDR1 SGHRS and CDR2 YFSETQ. The CDR3 here is CASSWDDLNSPLHF. CDR3 coding DNA: TGCGCCAGCAGCTGGGACGACTTAAATTCACCCCTCCACTTT.

This clone has more than one count but fewer than ten. The chain joins TRBV5-1 to TRBJ2-1, with 9 bases identical to TRBD2. Germline V CDR1 and CDR2: SGHRS, YFSETQ. The V segment lost 1 base and the J segment 8 bases; nucleotides outside the gene matches: 10. This CDR3 spans 16 amino acids. The CDR3 DNA follows: TGCGCCAGCAGCTTGAGCCCCAGCGGGGGGTTGTATGAGCAGTTCTTC. It is translated as CASSLSPSGGLYEQFF.

This sequence joins TRBV6-6 and TRBJ1-5, with TRBD1 matching 10 bases. The V gene's germline CDR1 is MNHNY and CDR2 SVGAGI (reference sequence). The J segment lost 7 bases and the V segment lost 7 bases, leaving 7 bases of the junction unmatched. The CDR3 has 14 amino acids. CDR3 in amino acids: CASIPDRGRQPQHF. The CDR3 nucleotides are TGTGCCAGCATTCCGGACAGGGGGAGGCAGCCCCAGCATTTT.

The chain employs TRBV30 and TRBJ2-7; 8 bases map to TRBD1. CDR3 length: 15 amino acids. Germline values: CDR1 GTSNPN, CDR2 SVGIG (reference sequence). The V gene end was trimmed by 3 bases and the J gene end by 4 bases; junction bases not matched to a gene: 11. The CDR3 protein is CAWRKGQGGVYEQYF. As DNA, the CDR3 is TGTGCCTGGAGAAAAGGACAGGGCGGGGTTTACGAGCAGTACTTC.

The V call is TRBV7-2, the J call TRBJ1-2, with TRBD1 as a possible D gene (6 bases). Trimming shortened V by 2 bases and J by 3 bases, and 22 bases separated the two germline ends. The germline gives CDR1 SGHTA, CDR2 FQGNSA. The CDR3 is made up of 18 amino acids. CDR3 in DNA: TGTGCCAGCAGCTTATATGGGCAGGGGCCGGGAGATCACTATGGCTACACCTTC. Encoded protein: CASSLYGQGPGDHYGYTF.